This T cell receptor beta chain appears in the sequencing data of a study of blood T cell repertoires in COVID-19. At the level of the study: COVID-19 samples from acute and convalescent phases originated in the United States, Italy and Spain. In each case, the material was cDNA or gDNA derived from T cells, B-cell-depleted T cells, or PBMCs.

This clone has a single count. Per germline, CDR1 MGHRA and CDR2 YSYEKL. The CDR3 extends over 17 amino acids. Germline trimming cut 1 base from V and 10 bases from J; bases unmatched to any gene: 11. Original handling: Counts of nucleated cells, estimated from reference gene primer amplification, were obtained. This table comes from immunoSEQ multiplex PCR, and its TCRdb copy is limited to in-frame clones, with some not included. V and J calls and clone size come straight from that table; D and trimming were deduced from the DNA. The data hold under 300,000 clones, with 65% to 90% observed a single time.

The V gene is TRBV4-1, the J gene TRBJ1-6; 9 nucleotides align to TRBD1. Sequencing was carried out using peripheral blood. This TCR was recovered from a woman aged 60-75 years with active or convalescent COVID-19. The CDR3 region is CASSQVVGQGILSPLHF. CDR3 nucleotide sequence: TGCGCCAGCAGCCAAGTCGTGGGACAGGGTATCCTATCACCCCTCCACTTT.